This TCR beta chain was documented in a study of cytomegalovirus exposure and HLA in healthy donors. General observations from the study: Further analysis, carried out later, found HLA-associated TCR beta chains more clonally expanded than equally common other chains.

In the PCR, 60 Vbeta and 13 Jbeta primers were used. The assay was immunoSEQ multiplex PCR, and TCRdb's table has in-frame clones only and misses some. This table holds about 86,000 clones, around 80% found once. Healthy individuals who donated bone marrow served as the donors. Donors were ostensibly healthy at sampling, although undocumented immune exposures were probable. As for this clone: Its matching antigen is unknown.

The sequence derives from a male donor in good health and CMV-seropositive. Sequencing input: PBMCs.

The CDR3 sequence is CASSSVGSPPNEQFF. The CDR3 nucleotides are TGTGCCAGCAGTTCTGTCGGGAGCCCTCCCAATGAGCAGTTCTTC. This chain uses TRBV27 with TRBJ2-1; TRBD2 is a possible D gene (6 bases). The CDR3 contains 15 residues. V was pared by 4 bases and J by 6 bases, with 16 bases between. Germline CDR1 MNHEY, CDR2 SMNVEV (reference sequence).